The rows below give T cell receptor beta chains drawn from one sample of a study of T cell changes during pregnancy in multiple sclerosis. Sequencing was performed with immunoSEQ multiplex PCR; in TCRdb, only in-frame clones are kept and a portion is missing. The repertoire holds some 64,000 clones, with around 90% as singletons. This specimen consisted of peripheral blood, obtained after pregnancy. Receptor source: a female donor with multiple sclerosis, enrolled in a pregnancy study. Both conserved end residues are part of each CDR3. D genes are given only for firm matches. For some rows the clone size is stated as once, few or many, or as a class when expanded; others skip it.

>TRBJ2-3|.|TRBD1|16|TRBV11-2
CASRLQGAGSTDTQYF
TGTGCCAGCAGACTACAGGGGGCGGGTAGCACAGATACGCAGTATTTT
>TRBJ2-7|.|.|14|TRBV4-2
CASSLNRVSYEQYF
TGTGCCAGCAGTCTTAACAGGGTGTCGTACGAGCAGTACTTC
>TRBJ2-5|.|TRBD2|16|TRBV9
CASSPRGSGSMETQYF
TGTGCCAGCAGCCCTCGTGGCAGCGGGAGTATGGAGACCCAGTACTTC
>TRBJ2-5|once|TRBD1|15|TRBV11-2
CASSQGTGGWETQYF
TGTGCCAGCAGCCAGGGGACAGGGGGCTGGGAGACCCAGTACTTC
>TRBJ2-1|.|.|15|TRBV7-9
CASSLSAGPYNEQFF
TGTGCCAGCAGCTTATCGGCGGGCCCATACAATGAGCAGTTCTTC
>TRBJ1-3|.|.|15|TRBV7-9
CASSLDRAAGNTIYF
TGTGCCAGCAGCTTAGACAGAGCGGCTGGAAACACCATATATTTT
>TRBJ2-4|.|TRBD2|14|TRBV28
CASSLGGAKNIQYF
TGTGCCAGCAGTTTGGGGGGGGCCAAAAACATTCAGTACTTC
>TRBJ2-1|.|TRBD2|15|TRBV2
CASSIGLAGVFEQFF
TGTGCCAGCAGCATCGGACTAGCGGGAGTCTTTGAGCAGTTCTTC
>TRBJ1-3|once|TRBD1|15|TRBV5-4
CASSSPGQGENTIYF
TGTGCCAGCAGCTCCCCGGGGCAGGGGGAAAACACCATATATTTT
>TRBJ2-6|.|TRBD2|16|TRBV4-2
CASSQAGGSGANVLTF
TGTGCCAGCAGCCAAGCGGGAGGCTCTGGGGCCAACGTCCTGACTTTC
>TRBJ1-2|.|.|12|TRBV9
CASRTGGYGYTF
TGTGCCAGCAGGACGGGTGGCTATGGCTACACCTTC
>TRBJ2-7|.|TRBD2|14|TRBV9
CASSPVAGGGEQYF
TGTGCCAGCAGCCCCGTAGCGGGAGGAGGCGAGCAGTACTTC
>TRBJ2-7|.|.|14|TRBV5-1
CASSLPDGSYEQYF
TGCGCCAGCAGCTTGCCCGACGGGTCCTACGAGCAGTACTTC
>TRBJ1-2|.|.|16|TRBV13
CASSSSGGALGYGYTF
TGTGCCAGCAGCTCCAGTGGGGGGGCCCTCGGCTATGGCTACACCTTC
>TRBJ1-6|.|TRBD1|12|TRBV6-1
CASGTGDSPLHF
TGTGCCAGCGGGACAGGGGATTCACCCCTCCACTTT
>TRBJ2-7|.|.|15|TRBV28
CASSLPDGIVYEQYF
TGTGCCAGCAGTTTACCTGACGGGATTGTCTACGAGCAGTACTTC
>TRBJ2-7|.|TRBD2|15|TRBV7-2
CASSFLAVIAYEQYF
TGTGCCAGCAGCTTTCTAGCGGTAATTGCCTACGAGCAGTACTTC
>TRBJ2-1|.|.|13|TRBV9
CASSVGGRNEQFF
TGTGCCAGCAGCGTCGGGGGAAGGAATGAGCAGTTCTTC
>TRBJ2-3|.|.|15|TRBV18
CASSRPGLYTDTQYF
TGTGCCAGCTCACGACCGGGACTCTACACAGATACGCAGTATTTT
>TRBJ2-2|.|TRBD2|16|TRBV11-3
CASSPGRTSEPGELFF
TGTGCCAGCAGCCCAGGGAGAACTAGCGAACCCGGGGAGCTGTTTTTT